The sequence of this T cell receptor (beta chain) was determined in a study of blood T cell repertoires in COVID-19. Study summary: There were acute and convalescent COVID-19 samples, and they came from the United States, Italy and Spain. Nucleic acid was either cDNA or gDNA, and it came from T cells, B-cell-depleted T cells, or PBMCs.

The CDR3 contains 13 residues. With 3 bases removed from V and 5 bases from J, the gap between germline ends came to 7 bases. Original processing notes: It was from reference gene primer amplification that nucleated cell counts were estimated. Clones were sequenced by immunoSEQ multiplex PCR, and TCRdb holds only the in-frame ones, with some missing. V, J and clone size derive from that table, while D and trimming were established from the DNA sequence. The table shows approximately 190,000 clones, with roughly four fifths occurring only once. The chain is built from TRBV12-3 or TRBV12-4 and TRBJ1-4; D is uncertain. The source of this sequence is a middle-aged woman with acute or convalescent COVID-19. Sequenced material: peripheral blood. The CDR3 loop reads CASSLAENEKLFF. As DNA, the CDR3 is TGTGCCAGCAGTTTGGCGGAGAATGAAAAACTGTTTTTT.